The 10 T cell receptor beta chains below were found in one sample sequenced in a study of cytotoxic CD8 clonotypes in ibrutinib-treated CLL. The repertoire was sequenced with immunoSEQ multiplex PCR; TCRdb's copy has only in-frame clones and lacks some. The table shows 150,000 to 200,000 clones, with 55% to 85% occurring only once. Here the sequenced sample was PBMCs, taken after 24 months of ibrutinib treatment. All receptors derive from a human donor with chronic lymphocytic leukemia.

This clone was seen only once. The V call is TRBV27, the J call TRBJ2-1, with D perhaps matching TRBD2 (6 bases). This CDR3 is built from 14 residues. The V end lost 7 bases, the J end lost 0 bases, and 10 bases lay between the germline ends. Germline V gives CDR1 MNHEY, CDR2 SMNVEV (reference sequence). CDR3 in DNA: TGTGCCAGCAAGGACTACGTCTCCTACAATGAGCAGTTCTTC. It translates to CASKDYVSYNEQFF.

The V and J genes are TRBV7-9 and TRBJ1-1; no firm D call. CDR3 length: 12 amino acids. V shed 5 bases and J shed 3 bases, with 7 bases lying between them. The germline V gene has CDR1 SEHNR and CDR2 FQNEAQ (reference sequence). CDR3: CASSDKDTEAFF. The CDR3 DNA reads TGTGCCAGCAGCGACAAAGACACTGAAGCTTTCTTT.

This chain connects TRBV23-1 to TRBJ2-1; D is undetermined. TRBV23-1 belongs to the ORF category, with a function that is uncertain. The CDR3 covers 11 residues. The V end lost 8 bases, the J end lost 7 bases, and 9 bases lay between the germline ends. CDR3: CASPYGNEQFF. The CDR3 bases are TGCGCCAGCCCTTACGGAAATGAGCAGTTCTTC.

This clone has more than one count but fewer than ten. The chain is built from TRBV15 and TRBJ2-5, with TRBD2 matching over 13 bases. The V gene's germline CDR1 is LNHNV and CDR2 YYDKDF (reference sequence). The junction had 3 bases not matched to a gene; V was cut back by 1 base and J by 4 bases. This CDR3 contains 16 residues. CDR3 sequence: CATSRAGLAGSETQYF. CDR3 sequence (DNA): TGTGCCACCAGCAGAGCGGGACTAGCGGGGTCAGAGACCCAGTACTTC.

V usage is TRBV5-6 and J usage is TRBJ2-2; weak D call: TRBD1 (5 bases). The V end lost 0 bases, the J end lost 4 bases, and 10 bases lay between the germline ends. Germline V gives CDR1 SGHDT, CDR2 YYEEEE. This CDR3 is 15 amino acids long. The CDR3 DNA is TGTGCCAGCAGCTTGGCCTACAGGCTCACCGGGGAGCTGTTTTTT. The encoded protein is CASSLAYRLTGELFF.

The rearrangement links TRBV5-8 to TRBJ1-2; D gene ambiguous. In germline, CDR1 is SGHTS, CDR2 YDEGEE. The ends were cut back, 4 bases at V and 0 bases at J, with 10 bases in the middle. There are 14 residues in the CDR3. For the CDR3, the DNA is TGTGCCAGCAGCCTCAATAAAGCTAACTATGGCTACACCTTC. This encodes CASSLNKANYGYTF.

The J gene is TRBJ2-3, the V gene TRBV11-2; a weak D match, TRBD2 (6 bases). V was clipped by 2 bases and J by 3 bases, with 15 bases between them. The CDR3 spans 16 residues. In germline, CDR1 is SGHAT, CDR2 FQNNGV. CDR3 protein: CASSLSGVSSTDTQYF. The DNA of the CDR3 is TGTGCCAGCAGCTTATCGGGGGTATCCTCTACAGATACGCAGTATTTT.

This clone was detected only a few times. The chain employs TRBV28 and TRBJ2-7; 11 bases are shared with TRBD2. CDR1 MDHEN and CDR2 SYDVKM come from the germline V gene. V was pared by 3 bases and J by 6 bases, with 7 bases of the junction left unmatched. This CDR3 spans 15 amino acids. The CDR3 nucleotides read TGTGCCAGCAGTTTGGCACTAGCGGGAGTCCGCGAGCAGTACTTC. Its protein is CASSLALAGVREQYF.

This clone was observed a single time. The V call is TRBV27, the J call TRBJ2-5; 11 bases align to TRBD2. The CDR3 is 17 amino acids. CDR1 and CDR2 (germline): MNHEY, SMNVEV (reference sequence). V gave up 6 bases and J gave up 0 bases; unmatched junction bases: 9. CDR3 nucleotide sequence: TGTGCCAGCAGCCAAGAAAGGACTAGCGGGTACCAAGAGACCCAGTACTTC. The encoded protein is CASSQERTSGYQETQYF.

The J gene is TRBJ1-5, the V gene TRBV28; D ambiguous. Germline loops: CDR1 MDHEN, CDR2 SYDVKM. This CDR3 region has 14 residues. V was cut by 10 bases and J by 5 bases, with 18 bases left in between. The CDR3 DNA reads TGTGCCACCCGAAGACTGACGGCCTATCAGCCCCAGCATTTT. It yields the protein CATRRLTAYQPQHF.